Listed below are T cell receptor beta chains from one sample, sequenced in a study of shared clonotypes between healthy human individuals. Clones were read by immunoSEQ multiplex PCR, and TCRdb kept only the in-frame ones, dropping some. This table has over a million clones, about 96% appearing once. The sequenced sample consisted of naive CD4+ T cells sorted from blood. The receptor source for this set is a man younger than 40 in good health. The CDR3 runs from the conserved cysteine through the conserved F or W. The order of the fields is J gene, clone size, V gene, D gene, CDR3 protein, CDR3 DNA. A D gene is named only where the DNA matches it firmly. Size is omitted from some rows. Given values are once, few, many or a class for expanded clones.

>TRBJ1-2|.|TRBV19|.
CASSADRPRRGYTF
TGTGCCAGTAGTGCTGACAGGCCCAGGAGGGGCTACACCTTC
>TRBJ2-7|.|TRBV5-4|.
CASSLDPGEHSYEQYF
TGTGCCAGCAGCTTGGACCCGGGGGAGCACTCCTACGAGCAGTACTTC
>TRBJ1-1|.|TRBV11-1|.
CASSFAANTEAFF
TGTGCCAGCAGCTTCGCAGCGAACACTGAAGCTTTCTTT
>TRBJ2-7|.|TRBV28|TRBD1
CASSWYGTGVAEQYF
TGTGCCAGCAGTTGGTACGGGACAGGGGTCGCCGAGCAGTACTTC
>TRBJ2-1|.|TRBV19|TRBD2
CASSIDREGVDEQFF
TGTGCCAGTAGTATAGATCGGGAGGGCGTCGATGAGCAGTTCTTC
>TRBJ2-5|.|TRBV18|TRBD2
CASSPAGGQETQYF
TGTGCCAGCTCACCGGCGGGGGGTCAAGAGACCCAGTACTTC
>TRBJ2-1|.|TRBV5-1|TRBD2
CASSFGLAGGPESEQFF
TGCGCCAGCAGCTTTGGACTAGCGGGAGGGCCTGAGAGTGAGCAGTTCTTC
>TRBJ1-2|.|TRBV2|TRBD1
CASSGQGVYIIYTF
TGTGCCAGCAGCGGACAGGGGGTTTATATCATCTACACCTTC
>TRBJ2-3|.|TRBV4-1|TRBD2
CASSQEGSQREGRNTQYF
TGCGCCAGCAGCCAAGAGGGAAGCCAGCGGGAGGGCCGCAATACGCAGTATTTT
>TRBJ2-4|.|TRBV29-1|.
CSLKTGTDIQYF
TGCAGCCTGAAGACAGGAACGGACATTCAGTACTTC
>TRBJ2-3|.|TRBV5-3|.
CARSLAFGIRTDTQYF
TGTGCCAGAAGCTTGGCCTTCGGGATTCGCACAGATACGCAGTATTTT
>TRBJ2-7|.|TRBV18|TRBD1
CASSPRNRQGRSSYEQYF
TGTGCCAGCTCACCAAGAAACAGACAGGGACGTAGCTCCTACGAGCAGTACTTC
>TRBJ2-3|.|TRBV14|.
CASSRKGAVTQYF
TGTGCCAGCAGTCGAAAAGGGGCGGTTACGCAGTATTTT
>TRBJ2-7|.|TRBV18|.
CASSRGHHHYEQYF
TGTGCCAGCTCAAGGGGCCACCACCACTACGAGCAGTACTTC
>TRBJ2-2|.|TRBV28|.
CASVGLMPTGELFF
TGTGCCAGTGTGGGCCTGATGCCCACCGGGGAGCTGTTTTTT
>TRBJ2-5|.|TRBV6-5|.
CASSYSIAFQETQYF
TGTGCCAGCAGTTACTCGATTGCCTTCCAAGAGACCCAGTACTTC
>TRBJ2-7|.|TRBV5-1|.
CASGALTGSYEQYF
TGCGCCAGCGGCGCTCTCACAGGGTCCTACGAGCAGTACTTC
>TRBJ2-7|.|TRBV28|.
CASSFSLSSYEQYF
TGTGCCAGCAGCTTCAGTTTATCCTCCTACGAGCAGTACTTC
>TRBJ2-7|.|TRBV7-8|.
CASSLPTVNEQYF
TGTGCCAGCAGTTTGCCGACAGTGAACGAGCAGTACTTC
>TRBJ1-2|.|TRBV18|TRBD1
CASSPLHRGTNYGYTF
TGTGCCAGCTCACCACTTCACAGGGGGACTAACTATGGCTACACCTTC
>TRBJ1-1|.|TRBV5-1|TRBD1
CASSGPGQGVTEAFF
TGCGCCAGCAGCGGACCGGGACAGGGGGTTACTGAAGCTTTCTTT
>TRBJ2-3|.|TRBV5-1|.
CASSLGGTTDTQYF
TGCGCCAGCAGCTTGGGTGGGACCACAGATACGCAGTATTTT
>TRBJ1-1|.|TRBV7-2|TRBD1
CASRRTNPGQKNTEAFF
TGTGCCAGCAGGAGAACAAACCCGGGACAGAAGAACACTGAAGCTTTCTTT
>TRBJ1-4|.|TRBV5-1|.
CASSLSENVEKLFF
TGCGCCAGCAGCTTGTCGGAGAACGTTGAAAAACTGTTTTTT
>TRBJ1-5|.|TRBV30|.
CAWSPDGNQPQHF
TGTGCCTGGAGTCCGGACGGGAATCAGCCCCAGCATTTT
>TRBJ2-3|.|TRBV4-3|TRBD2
CASSQAGRGADTQYF
TGCGCCAGCAGCCAAGCGGGGCGGGGGGCAGATACGCAGTATTTT
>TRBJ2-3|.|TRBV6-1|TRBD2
CASSEIAGHTDTQYF
TGTGCCAGCAGTGAAATAGCGGGACACACAGATACGCAGTATTTT
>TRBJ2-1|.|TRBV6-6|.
CASSLTRGAYNEQFF
TGTGCCAGCAGCTTAACACGCGGGGCTTACAATGAGCAGTTCTTC
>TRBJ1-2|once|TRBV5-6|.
CASSLDQDYGYTF
TGTGCCAGCAGCTTGGATCAAGACTATGGCTACACCTTC
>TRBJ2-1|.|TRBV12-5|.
CASGLVLGGYNEQFF
TGTGCTAGTGGTTTGGTACTCGGCGGCTACAATGAGCAGTTCTTC
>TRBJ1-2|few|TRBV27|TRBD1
CASSSTGGGYTF
TGTGCCAGCAGTTCGACAGGGGGGGGCTACACCTTC
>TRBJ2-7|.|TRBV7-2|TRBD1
CASSLGPDRVLHEQYF
TGTGCCAGCAGCTTAGGACCGGACAGGGTATTGCACGAGCAGTACTTC
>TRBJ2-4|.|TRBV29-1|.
CSVQGHLAKNIQYF
TGCAGCGTCCAGGGACACCTAGCCAAAAACATTCAGTACTTC
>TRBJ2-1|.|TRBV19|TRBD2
CASSISSGRAWYEQFF
TGTGCCAGTAGTATCTCTAGCGGGAGGGCCTGGTATGAGCAGTTCTTC
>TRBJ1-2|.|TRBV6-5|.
CASRDWSSSYTF
TGTGCCAGCCGGGATTGGTCCAGCTCCTACACCTTC